A selection of T cell receptor beta chains follows, all from one sample in a study of blood T cell repertoires in COVID-19. Data came from immunoSEQ multiplex PCR; TCRdb stores just in-frame clones and leaves some out. The sample carries more than 65,000 clones, around nine tenths recorded once. The sample comprised peripheral blood. Receptors originate from a woman older than 75 with active or convalescent COVID-19. The CDR3 runs from the conserved cysteine through the conserved F or W. The order of the fields is V gene, clone size, J gene, CDR3 protein. A row's size may be missing; if present it is once, few, many or a size class.

V gene: TRBV2
clone size: -
J gene: TRBJ2-1
CDR3 protein: CASLLRTGGNNEQFF

V gene: TRBV5-5
clone size: -
J gene: TRBJ2-7
CDR3 protein: CASSLGAQGIYEQYF

V gene: TRBV15
clone size: few
J gene: TRBJ1-1
CDR3 protein: CATSEGRMLNTEAFF

V gene: TRBV9
clone size: once
J gene: TRBJ2-7
CDR3 protein: CASSVAPIQGGSYEQYF

V gene: TRBV6-5
clone size: -
J gene: TRBJ2-7
CDR3 protein: CASSNLGRLSYEQYF

V gene: TRBV5-6
clone size: -
J gene: TRBJ2-2
CDR3 protein: CASSRGSYTGELFF

V gene: TRBV6-5
clone size: -
J gene: TRBJ2-3
CDR3 protein: CASRLAGGQDTQYF

V gene: TRBV18
clone size: -
J gene: TRBJ2-2
CDR3 protein: CASSSRVAGLTGELFF

V gene: TRBV11-3
clone size: -
J gene: TRBJ2-1
CDR3 protein: CASSLERTSVSYNEQFF

V gene: TRBV2
clone size: -
J gene: TRBJ2-1
CDR3 protein: CASTSGGNEQFF

V gene: TRBV11-2
clone size: -
J gene: TRBJ2-7
CDR3 protein: CASSLGWDTPIYYEQYF

V gene: TRBV5-5
clone size: -
J gene: TRBJ1-1
CDR3 protein: CASSLDNGRGSFF

V gene: TRBV5-1
clone size: -
J gene: TRBJ2-3
CDR3 protein: CASSRGLGGPTDTQYF

V gene: TRBV19
clone size: -
J gene: TRBJ1-5
CDR3 protein: CASSGVINQPQHF

V gene: TRBV5-1
clone size: -
J gene: TRBJ2-1
CDR3 protein: CASSFILAGGPNEQFF

V gene: TRBV20-1
clone size: -
J gene: TRBJ2-3
CDR3 protein: CSASRREGGDTQYF